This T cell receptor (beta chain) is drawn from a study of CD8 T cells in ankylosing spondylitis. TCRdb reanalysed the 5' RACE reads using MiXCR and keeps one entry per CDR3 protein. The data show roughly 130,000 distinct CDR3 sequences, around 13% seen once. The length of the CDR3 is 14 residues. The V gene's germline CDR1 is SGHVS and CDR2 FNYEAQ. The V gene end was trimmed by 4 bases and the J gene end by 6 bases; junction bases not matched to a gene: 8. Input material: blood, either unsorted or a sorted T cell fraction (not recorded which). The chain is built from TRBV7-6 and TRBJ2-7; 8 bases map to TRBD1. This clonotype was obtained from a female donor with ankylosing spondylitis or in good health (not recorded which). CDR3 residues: CASSYRTGSVEQYF. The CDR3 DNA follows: TGTGCCAGCAGCTATAGGACAGGGTCTGTCGAGCAGTACTTC.